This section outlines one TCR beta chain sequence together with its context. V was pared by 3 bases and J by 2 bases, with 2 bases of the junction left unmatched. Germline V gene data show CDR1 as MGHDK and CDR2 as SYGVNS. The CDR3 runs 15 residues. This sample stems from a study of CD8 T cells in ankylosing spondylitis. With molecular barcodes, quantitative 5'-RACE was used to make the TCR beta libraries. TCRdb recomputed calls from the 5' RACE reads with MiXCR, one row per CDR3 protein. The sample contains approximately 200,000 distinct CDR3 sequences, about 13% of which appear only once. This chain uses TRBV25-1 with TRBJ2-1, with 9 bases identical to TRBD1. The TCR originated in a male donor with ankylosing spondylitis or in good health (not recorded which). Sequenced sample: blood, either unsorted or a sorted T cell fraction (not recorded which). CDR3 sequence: CASSEGQGTYNEQFF. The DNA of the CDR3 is TGTGCCAGCAGTGAGGGACAGGGAACCTACAATGAGCAGTTCTTC.